This T cell receptor beta chain was sequenced during a study of blood T cell repertoires in COVID-19. For the study at large: COVID-19 samples from acute and convalescent phases originated in the United States, Italy and Spain. The analysed material was cDNA or gDNA that came from T cells, B-cell-depleted T cells, or PBMCs.

Trimming shortened V by 7 bases and J by 3 bases, and 9 bases separated the two germline ends. The CDR3 spans 13 residues. CDR1 is LGHDT, CDR2 YNNKEL, per germline (reference sequence). In the original workflow: Amplification with reference gene primers provided the estimates of nucleated cell counts. Method: immunoSEQ multiplex PCR; TCRdb's copy keeps in-frame clones and lacks some. V, J and clone size reflect that table, while D and trimming were determined from the DNA. The data hold approximately 260,000 clones, with under 90% observed a single time. Source material: peripheral blood. The chain employs TRBV3-1 (or the pseudogene TRBV3-2) and TRBJ2-2, with D maybe TRBD2 (5 bases). This TCR was recovered from a man aged 50-59 years with acute or convalescent COVID-19. The DNA for the CDR3 is TGTGCCAGCACCCGGACTGACACCGGGGAGCTGTTTTTT. As protein: CASTRTDTGELFF.